Here is one TCR beta chain with its context. These data originate in a study of CD8 T cells in Susac syndrome. With random hexamers, reverse transcription was performed on roughly 0.5 to 1 ug of RNA. Amplification of TCR beta CDR3 spanned 54 Vbeta and 13 Jbeta via immunoSEQ multiplex PCR. MiXCR was run by TCRdb on the immunoSEQ multiplex PCR reads, yielding one entry per CDR3 protein. In the table there are about 280,000 distinct CDR3 sequences, 70% to 90% of which are singletons. Sequencing of TCR beta drew on CD8+ and CD4+ T cells from blood. The CDR3 is made up of 12 amino acids. The V segment lost 9 bases and the J segment 3 bases; nucleotides outside the gene matches: 2. Germline V gene data show CDR1 as MNHNS and CDR2 as SASEGT.

The gene calls are TRBV6-1 and TRBJ2-4, with 7 nucleotides matching TRBD1. The source material was CD8+ T cells from PBMCs. This receptor was obtained from a human donor with multiple sclerosis. The CDR3 protein is CASRTGKNIQYF. The CDR3 nucleotides read TGTGCCAGTCGGACAGGCAAAAACATTCAGTACTTC.